The 19 T cell receptor beta chains given below trace back to one sample, sequenced in a study of blood T cell repertoires in COVID-19. Only in-frame clones appear in the TCRdb table, and some are missing; sequencing was by immunoSEQ multiplex PCR. The table lists over 450,000 clones, about 88% of them singletons. Material for sequencing was peripheral blood. These receptors were collected from a woman in her forties or fifties with COVID-19, enrolled during active disease.

This chain uses TRBV19 with TRBJ2-7; a weak D match, TRBD1 (5 bases). CDR1 and CDR2 from the germline V gene are LNHDA and SQIVND (reference sequence). V was trimmed by 0 bases and J by 0 bases, leaving 6 bases between them. CDR3 size: 14 residues. This CDR3 is CASSIDRDSYEQYF. The CDR3 region has the DNA TGTGCCAGTAGTATAGACAGGGACTCCTACGAGCAGTACTTC.

This sequence joins TRBV6-5 and TRBJ2-2, with 7 positions matching TRBD2. The CDR3 is made up of 15 amino acids. Germline V gene sequence: CDR1 MNHEY, CDR2 SVGAGI. Losses at the gene ends were 8 bases for V and 4 bases for J; bases not matched to a gene: 10. The CDR3 region has the DNA TGTGCCAGCGCTGACGGGGGGTCGCGCACCGGGGAGCTGTTTTTT. It translates to CASADGGSRTGELFF.

The gene calls are TRBV6-1 and TRBJ1-6; D is undetermined. This CDR3 contains 13 residues. CDR1 and CDR2 from the germline V gene are MNHNS and SASEGT. The V end was cut by 2 bases, the J end by 8 bases, with 7 bases between. CDR3 amino acids: CASSERRDSPLHF. The CDR3 DNA reads as TGTGCCAGCAGTGAAAGGAGAGATTCACCCCTCCACTTT.

In its sample, this clone was seen a few times. The rearrangement joins TRBV27 to TRBJ1-1; D is unresolved. V shed 7 bases and J shed 1 base, with 13 bases lying between them. Per germline, CDR1 MNHEY and CDR2 SMNVEV (reference sequence). This CDR3 region has 14 residues. CDR3 DNA: TGTGCCAGCATGAAGCTAATCAAGAACACTGAAGCTTTCTTT. The encoded protein is CASMKLIKNTEAFF.

This chain uses TRBV19 with TRBJ2-2; 7 nucleotides match TRBD2. The CDR3 contains 16 residues. Germline CDR1 LNHDA, CDR2 SQIVND (reference sequence). Trimming removed 2 bases from V and 6 bases from J; junction bases left unmatched: 9. The CDR3 protein is CASSIFVGGSAGELFF. The CDR3 bases are TGTGCCAGTAGTATATTTGTGGGAGGGTCCGCCGGGGAGCTGTTTTTT. Full variable domain (rest looked up from reference TRBV19 and TRBJ2-2): DGGITQSPKYLFRKEGQNVTLSCEQNLNHDAMYWYRQDPGQGLRLIYYSQIVNDFQKGDIAEGYSVSREKKESFPLTVTSAQKNPTAFYLCASSIFVGGSAGELFFGEGSRLTVL.

The gene calls are TRBV2 and TRBJ2-2; TRBD2 agrees at 7 bases. Germline V gene lookup returns CDR1 SNHLY and CDR2 FYNNEI. The junction had 11 bases not matched to a gene; V was cut back by 6 bases and J by 7 bases. This CDR3 is built from 15 residues. In nucleotides, the CDR3 is TGTGCCAGCAGGGAGTCTAGCGGCGGCGTCGGGGAGCTGTTTTTT. The encoded protein is CASRESSGGVGELFF.

The chain links TRBV2 to TRBJ2-2, with D maybe TRBD2 (5 bases). The V gene's germline CDR1 is SNHLY and CDR2 FYNNEI. Trimming cost V 5 bases and J 4 bases, with 14 bases left between them. The CDR3 is 15 amino acids. CDR3 protein: CASSPDGGSTGELFF. In nucleotides, the CDR3 is TGTGCCAGCAGTCCGGACGGAGGTAGCACCGGGGAGCTGTTTTTT.

The V and J genes are TRBV30 and TRBJ1-2; D gene uncertain. The CDR3 runs to 12 residues. V was pared by 2 bases and J by 4 bases, with 8 bases between. The germline V gene has CDR1 GTSNPN and CDR2 SVGIG (reference sequence). The CDR3 DNA follows: TGTGCCTGGAGTCGTGTCCCCTATGGCTACACCTTC. Translated: CAWSRVPYGYTF.

V and J are TRBV25-1 and TRBJ1-2; 9 nucleotides match TRBD1. The CDR3 extends over 15 amino acids. Germline CDR1 is MGHDK and CDR2 is SYGVNS. V shed 3 bases, J shed 5 bases, and the junction held 7 bases outside the gene matches. This CDR3 is CASSENRGPLYGYTF. In DNA, the CDR3 is TGTGCCAGCAGTGAGAACAGGGGGCCCCTTTATGGCTACACCTTC.

The chain links TRBV3-1 (or the pseudogene TRBV3-2) to TRBJ1-3; D is possibly TRBD1 (5 bases). The CDR3 is 15 amino acids. CDR1 and CDR2 from the germline V gene are LGHDT and YNNKEL (reference sequence). Trimming left V 0 bases short and J 2 bases short, with 8 bases between. CDR3: CASSQDTGTGNTIYF. The CDR3 coding sequence is TGTGCCAGCAGCCAAGATACAGGAACTGGAAACACCATATATTTT.

The rearrangement joins TRBV19 to TRBJ2-4; D may be TRBD1 (8 bases). CDR3 length: 18 amino acids. The germline V and J ends were trimmed by 4 bases and 1 base, with 20 bases remaining between them. The germline V gene has CDR1 LNHDA and CDR2 SQIVND (reference sequence). The CDR3 protein is CASSTDRGGVSAKNIQYF. CDR3 sequence (DNA): TGTGCCAGTAGTACCGACAGGGGAGGGGTCTCTGCCAAAAACATTCAGTACTTC.

The V and J genes are TRBV5-1 and TRBJ1-2; TRBD1 matches 7 bases. There are 14 residues in the CDR3. Germline V gives CDR1 SGHRS, CDR2 YFSETQ. V gave up 0 bases and J gave up 8 bases; unmatched junction bases: 7. The CDR3 is CASSLGSTGSGYTF. The CDR3 bases are TGCGCCAGCAGCTTGGGGTCGACAGGGTCCGGCTACACCTTC.

This rearrangement joins TRBV7-9 to TRBJ2-3; D uncertain. The germline V and J ends were trimmed by 2 bases and 6 bases, with 6 bases remaining between them. Germline CDR1 and CDR2: SEHNR and FQNEAQ (reference sequence). The CDR3 is 12 amino acids. The CDR3 spells CASSLILDTQYF. CDR3 coding DNA: TGTGCCAGCAGCTTAATTCTTGATACGCAGTATTTT.

This chain uses TRBV6-6 with TRBJ1-1; 7 bases agree with TRBD1. Trimming removed 2 bases from V and 7 bases from J; junction bases left unmatched: 7. CDR1 is MNHNY and CDR2 is SVGAGI in the germline V gene (reference sequence). The CDR3 sequence is 14 residues long. CDR3 DNA sequence: TGTGCCAGCAGTTACACAACCTACAGGGGTGAAGCTTTCTTT. This encodes CASSYTTYRGEAFF.

J is TRBJ1-6 and V is TRBV27, with TRBD1 matching 7 bases. Germline-derived CDR1 and CDR2 are MNHEY and SMNVEV (reference sequence). The CDR3 has 15 residues. With 6 bases clipped from V and 4 bases from J, the junction kept 6 bases outside the gene matches. The CDR3: CASSFKTGYNSPLHF. The CDR3 DNA is TGTGCCAGCAGCTTTAAGACAGGGTATAATTCACCCCTCCACTTT.

This CDR3 is CASSLRPGQPNTEAFF. CDR3 DNA: TGTGCCAGCAGCTTACGGCCGGGACAGCCGAACACTGAAGCTTTCTTT. This sequence joins TRBV7-8 and TRBJ1-1, with TRBD1 identical over 7 bases. This CDR3 comprises 16 residues. V trimming: 2 bases; J trimming: 1 base; junction bases outside the gene matches: 7. Germline V gene lookup returns CDR1 SGHVS and CDR2 FQNEAQ.

This chain links TRBV30 with TRBJ1-1; tentative D call: TRBD1 (6 bases). Trimming took off 4 bases at V and 11 bases at J, with 14 bases between the two ends. Germline V gives CDR1 GTSNPN, CDR2 SVGIG (reference sequence). The CDR3 has 11 residues. The CDR3 DNA follows: TGTGCCTGGACAGGGGCCACCTGGGCTTTCTTT. The encoded protein is CAWTGATWAFF.

This clone was found once. V usage is TRBV19 and J usage is TRBJ2-3; no firm D call. The CDR3 loop spans 13 amino acids. Per germline, CDR1 LNHDA and CDR2 SQIVND (reference sequence). The V and J ends lost 3 bases and 2 bases respectively, with 6 bases between them. CDR3 DNA sequence: TGTGCCAGTAGTATGGGCCTCACAGATACGCAGTATTTT. Its protein is CASSMGLTDTQYF.

A note on this clone: Mismatch with germline at one junction end may stem from a read error. The chain is built from TRBV10-3 and TRBJ1-1, with a tentative D call TRBD1 (5 bases). Germline V gene lookup returns CDR1 ENHRY and CDR2 SYGVKD. This CDR3 contains 14 residues. In nucleotides, the CDR3 is TGTGCCATCAGTGAGTCGAGGGAAAAACCCCCGGGGGATTTT. Its protein is CAISESREKPPGDF.